These T cell receptor beta chains were read from a single sample in a study of OX40 agonist ivuxolimab in advanced cancers. The assay was immunoSEQ multiplex PCR, and TCRdb's table has in-frame clones only and misses some. The sample carries about 67,000 clones, over 80% recorded once. The material was CD4+ or CD8+ T cells sorted from blood, obtained in a trial of the OX40 agonist ivuxolimab. The receptors shown here come from an adult with an advanced solid tumor such as melanoma, head and neck, liver or kidney cancer. The CDR3 runs from the conserved cysteine through the conserved F or W. D genes are given only for firm matches. Only some rows state a clone size, as once, few, many or a class for expanded clones.

V gene	J gene	D gene	clone size	CDR3 DNA	CDR3 protein
TRBV7-2	TRBJ2-3	.	.	TGTGCCAGCAGCTCCAAGGGAGGACAAGGGGGAGATACGCAGTATTTT	CASSSKGGQGGDTQYF
TRBV6-1	TRBJ1-1	TRBD1	.	TGTGCCAGCAGTGGCCAAACTACAGGGGGCACTGAAGCTTTCTTT	CASSGQTTGGTEAFF
TRBV30	TRBJ1-1	.	.	TGTGCCTGGAGTGTAGGGTACAACACTGAAGCTTTCTTT	CAWSVGYNTEAFF
TRBV19	TRBJ1-2	.	.	TGTGCCAGTAGTATGGCCTTGGGGGGCGCGATCGGCTACACCTTC	CASSMALGGAIGYTF
TRBV14	TRBJ2-3	.	.	TGTGCCAGCAGCCAAGATGACGGGGGGCCAAATACGCAGTATTTT	CASSQDDGGPNTQYF
TRBV9	TRBJ1-2	.	.	TGTGCCAGCAGCGTAGACAGTGCCCGCTATGGCTACACCTTC	CASSVDSARYGYTF
TRBV29-1	TRBJ2-1	TRBD2	.	TGCAGCGTTGAAGTTTTGGGGGGGACCGTTCCCCTCAATGAGCAGTTCTTC	CSVEVLGGTVPLNEQFF
TRBV5-6	TRBJ2-5	TRBD2	once	TGTGCCAGCAGCTTGGTTACTAGCGGGAGTCGCGAGACCCAGTACTTC	CASSLVTSGSRETQYF
TRBV30	TRBJ1-2	.	.	TGTGCCTGGAGTAGGCCCGGGATGGGCTACACCTTC	CAWSRPGMGYTF
TRBV5-1	TRBJ2-7	.	.	TGCGCCAGCAGACTGGGGGGGACAGAAGCCTACGAGCAGTACTTC	CASRLGGTEAYEQYF
TRBV11-2	TRBJ1-2	.	.	TGTGCCAGCACCCAAAGTCTTATGGGGGGTGAAGGCTACACCTTC	CASTQSLMGGEGYTF
TRBV27	TRBJ1-5	.	.	TGTGCCAGCAGTTCCTTGACAGCTGGCAATCAGCCCCAGCATTTT	CASSSLTAGNQPQHF
TRBV30	TRBJ2-5	TRBD1	.	TGTGCCTGGAGTTCAGGGGGACAGGGGGCTACCGGAGAGACCCAGTACTTC	CAWSSGGQGATGETQYF
TRBV7-2	TRBJ1-1	.	.	TGTGCCAGCAGCCCCGGCGGGGGGGCGCGAGGGCTGGGAGCTTTCTTT	CASSPGGGARGLGAFF
TRBV7-9	TRBJ2-7	.	.	TGTGCCAGCAGCGCGACCCCCAAATACGAGCAGTACTTC	CASSATPKYEQYF
TRBV28	TRBJ2-1	.	.	TGTGCCAGCCCACCGGGCGGGCCTACCTACAATGAGCAGTTCTTC	CASPPGGPTYNEQFF
TRBV7-3	TRBJ2-3	.	once	TGTGCCAGCAGCCCCGGGGGGCTTCGTGAAGATACGCAGTATTTT	CASSPGGLREDTQYF
TRBV4-3	TRBJ2-7	TRBD1	.	TGCGCCAGCAGCCGAGGGACAGGGGCCTCCTACGAGCAGTACTTC	CASSRGTGASYEQYF
TRBV2	TRBJ2-5	.	.	TGTGCCAGCAGGCCGGGTTCGGGGGATCAAGAGACCCAGTACTTC	CASRPGSGDQETQYF
TRBV27	TRBJ2-3	.	.	TGTGCCAGCAGTACCTACCGGGATTTGGGCACAGATACGCAGTATTTT	CASSTYRDLGTDTQYF
TRBV6-5	TRBJ2-5	TRBD2	.	TGTGCCAGCAGTTCCAGCGGGGGGGCCGCGGAGACCCAGTACTTC	CASSSSGGAAETQYF
TRBV5-4	TRBJ2-1	TRBD2	.	TGTGCCAGCAGAGCCGGGACTAGTACCGATGAGCAGTTCTTC	CASRAGTSTDEQFF
TRBV29-1	TRBJ2-3	TRBD1	once	TGCAGCGTTGAAGATTCGGCAGGGGGCAAAGATACGCAGTATTTT	CSVEDSAGGKDTQYF
TRBV19	TRBJ2-5	.	.	TGTGCCAGTAGTATAGGCCAGCTTGTCCCCGGGGAGACCCAGTACTTC	CASSIGQLVPGETQYF
TRBV7-2	TRBJ1-1	.	.	TGTGCCAGCAGCTTATTAGTCAGAATGAACACTGAAGCTTTCTTT	CASSLLVRMNTEAFF
TRBV2	TRBJ1-4	.	.	TGTGCCAGCCGCAGGGCTCAGGGTGAAAAACTGTTTTTT	CASRRAQGEKLFF
TRBV4-3	TRBJ1-6	TRBD1	.	TGCGCCAGCAGCTACGGGACAGGCGTTGGTTCACCCCTCCACTTT	CASSYGTGVGSPLHF
TRBV7-2	TRBJ1-6	.	.	TGTGCCAGCAGCTTAGCCGGGTTAGATTCACCCCTCCACTTT	CASSLAGLDSPLHF
TRBV9	TRBJ2-3	TRBD2	once	TGTGCCAGCAGCGGCAGTACTAGCGGGGAACCGGACCTTCATGATACGCAGTATTTT	CASSGSTSGEPDLHDTQYF
TRBV7-9	TRBJ2-1	TRBD2	.	TGTGCCAGCCAGCGGGGCAATGAGCAGTTCTTC	CASQRGNEQFF
TRBV6-5	TRBJ1-5	TRBD1	.	TGTGCCAGCAGTTACGACAGGGGTGGTCAGCCCCAGCATTTT	CASSYDRGGQPQHF
TRBV30	TRBJ2-7	.	.	TGTGCCTGGAGGTCTCAGCAGTGGGTCTACGAGCAGTACTTC	CAWRSQQWVYEQYF
TRBV28	TRBJ2-2	TRBD2	.	TGTGCCAGCAGTTTAGGCGGGGAGGGCACCGGGGAGCTGTTTTTT	CASSLGGEGTGELFF